These 3 T cell receptor beta chains originate from one sample sequenced in a study of tumor and adjacent non-tumor tissue in lung cancer. Three rounds of nested PCR, following a modified ARM-PCR protocol, produced the TCRbeta library. Via MiXCR, TCRdb re-called the multiplex PCR reads, giving one row per CDR3 protein. Of around 82,000 distinct CDR3 sequences listed, 80% to 90% are singletons. This sample's RNA came from whole unsorted tissue. The normal lung tissue was taken more than 3 cm from the tumor edge. Sequenced: distant non-tumor lung tissue. The receptors were sampled from a man aged 55 to 70 with non-small cell lung cancer.

The chain carries TRBV20-1 and TRBJ2-7; unclear D gene. Germline V gene lookup returns CDR1 DFQATT and CDR2 SNEGSKA (reference sequence). V was clipped by 1 base and J by 3 bases, with 13 bases between them. The CDR3 spans 14 residues. CDR3 coding DNA: TGCAGTGCTAGAGGTGTCAACATTGACTACGAGCAGTACTTC. Translating it yields CSARGVNIDYEQYF.

Comment on this clonotype: This clone may be a read error of a much larger clone one base away. The chain has TRBV4-3 and TRBJ2-7; maybe TRBD2 (6 bases). CDR1 and CDR2 from the germline V gene are LGHNA and YSLEER. The CDR3 totals 14 residues. The CDR3 DNA is TGCGCCGGCAGCCAAGCGGCGGGGAGGTTGGACCCCTCCTTC. Translating it yields CAGSQAAGRLDPSF.

As concerns this clonotype: This may arise from a read error, as a much more abundant clone is one base away. The genes are TRBV7-8 and TRBJ2-5, with D uncertain. Germline V lookup: CDR1 SGHVS, CDR2 FQNEAQ. CDR3 size: 12 residues. CDR3 nucleotide sequence: TGTGCCAGCGGCTTAAGAAGGGAGACCCAGTACTTC. The encoded protein is CASGLRRETQYF.